The next 23 T cell receptor beta chains were all read from a single sample in a study of shared clonotypes between healthy human individuals. Repertoires were generated with immunoSEQ multiplex PCR, while TCRdb's copy carries only in-frame clones and drops some. The data show 2 million to 2.5 million clones, 90% to 95% seen once. Sequenced input: naive CD4+ T cells sorted from blood. Subset given: CD45RA+ positively selected. These receptors came from a man between 18 and 35 years old in good health.

This clone was detected once. The CDR3 spells CASSQDRGGAGVYEQYF. Written as DNA, the CDR3 is TGCGCCAGCAGCCAAGATCGGGGGGGAGCGGGAGTCTACGAGCAGTACTTC. This chain links TRBV4-1 with TRBJ2-7, with TRBD2 matching 8 bases. The J segment lost 3 bases and the V segment lost 0 bases, leaving 10 bases of the junction unmatched. This CDR3 spans 17 amino acids. In germline, CDR1 is MGHRA, CDR2 YSYEKL.

V and J are TRBV6-5 and TRBJ2-5; D gene ambiguous. This CDR3 region has 11 residues. Germline CDR1 reads MNHEY; CDR2 reads SVGAGI. V was shortened by 5 bases and J by 6 bases, with 7 bases between the two germline ends. The CDR3 DNA follows: TGTGCCAGCAGTCTACGCCAGACCCAGTACTTC. Its protein is CASSLRQTQYF.

The chain couples TRBV28 to TRBJ1-4; D might be TRBD1 (5 bases). V dropped 4 bases and J dropped 6 bases, with 12 bases sitting between them. This CDR3 is 14 amino acids long. CDR1 and CDR2 (germline): MDHEN, SYDVKM. CDR3 sequence (DNA): TGTGCCAGCAGTTCAGGGCAGGCGGATGAAAAACTGTTTTTT. As protein: CASSSGQADEKLFF.

This chain uses TRBV27 with TRBJ2-7; TRBD1 is a possible D gene (7 bases). V lost 4 bases, J lost 4 bases, and 14 bases lay in between. The CDR3 spans 14 residues. CDR1 MNHEY and CDR2 SMNVEV come from the germline V gene (reference sequence). CDR3 loop: CASSYRQGGYEQYF. CDR3 DNA: TGTGCCAGCAGTTATCGACAGGGAGGTTACGAGCAGTACTTC.

The J gene is TRBJ1-2, the V gene TRBV5-6; D possibly corresponds to TRBD1 (6 bases). Trimming pared 2 bases from V and 3 bases from J, leaving 11 bases between. This CDR3 is 14 amino acids long. CDR1 SGHDT and CDR2 YYEEEE come from the germline V gene. The CDR3 DNA sequence: TGTGCCAGCAGCTTCGGACAGCTCGACTATGGCTACACCTTC. Amino acids: CASSFGQLDYGYTF.

In regard to this clone: Other DNA sequences in the same sample also yield this CDR3. The rearrangement uses TRBV7-6 and TRBJ2-5; no definite D call. Germline CDR1 is SGHVS and CDR2 is FNYEAQ. V was clipped by 4 bases and J by 0 bases, with 3 bases between them. CDR3 length equals 12 residues. CDR3 DNA: TGTGCCAGCAGCTCACACCAAGAGACCCAGTACTTC. This gives the protein CASSSHQETQYF.

Turning to this clone: The sample contains more than one DNA sequence encoding this CDR3. V gene TRBV7-6 combines with J gene TRBJ2-2; a weak D match, TRBD1 (6 bases). The CDR3 totals 16 residues. The germline V and J ends were trimmed by 1 base and 3 bases, with 12 bases remaining between them. Germline V gene data show CDR1 as SGHVS and CDR2 as FNYEAQ. The CDR3 sequence: CASSLVAGDYTGELFF. CDR3 coding DNA: TGTGCCAGCAGCTTAGTTGCAGGGGATTACACCGGGGAGCTGTTTTTT. Looking up the rest from reference TRBV7-6 and TRBJ2-2 gives the full variable domain: GAGVSQSPRYKVTKRGQDVALRCDPISGHVSLYWYRQALGQGPEFLTYFNYEAQQDKSGLPNDRFSAERPEGSISTLTIQRTEQRDSAMYRCASSLVAGDYTGELFFGEGSRLTVL.

This chain connects TRBV4-2 to TRBJ2-1; 8 positions match TRBD2. The CDR3 covers 18 residues. In germline, CDR1 is LGHNA, CDR2 YNFKEQ. The V gene end was trimmed by 1 base and the J gene end by 1 base; junction bases not matched to a gene: 9. CDR3 nucleotide sequence: TGTGCCAGCAGCCAAGGGACTAGCTGGGTCTATTCCTACAATGAGCAGTTCTTC. Protein: CASSQGTSWVYSYNEQFF.

This rearrangement joins TRBV5-6 to TRBJ1-4; 9 positions agree with TRBD1. Germline V gives CDR1 SGHDT, CDR2 YYEEEE. This CDR3 contains 18 residues. The ends lost 4 bases at V and 3 bases at J; junction bases unmatched: 13. The CDR3 loop is CASSGGTGRSLANEKLFF. CDR3 DNA sequence: TGTGCCAGCAGCGGAGGGACAGGGAGGTCGCTGGCTAATGAAAAACTGTTTTTT.

The chain employs TRBV7-9 and TRBJ1-1; the match to TRBD1 covers 8 bases. Germline V lookup: CDR1 SEHNR, CDR2 FQNEAQ (reference sequence). This CDR3 comprises 13 residues. After removal of 6 bases from V and 3 bases from J, the junction contained 3 bases not matched to a gene. CDR3 nucleotides: TGTGCCAGCAGAACACAGGGGGACACTGAAGCTTTCTTT. Translating gives CASRTQGDTEAFF.

This clone was seen many times. The V and J genes are TRBV19 and TRBJ1-2; D ambiguous. The length of the CDR3 is 13 residues. Germline assignment: CDR1 LNHDA and CDR2 SQIVND (reference sequence). V shed 0 bases and J shed 5 bases, with 7 bases lying between them. CDR3 DNA: TGTGCCAGTAGTATAGAAGGACCGTATGGCTACACCTTC. Residues: CASSIEGPYGYTF.

The J gene is TRBJ2-3, the V gene TRBV2; tentatively, D is TRBD2 (6 bases). CDR1 and CDR2 (germline): SNHLY, FYNNEI. Between the trimmed V and J ends, which lost 8 bases and 1 base, there was a span of 13 bases. The CDR3 consists of 14 residues. The CDR3 DNA sequence: TGTGCCAGCGGACGGACTATTGGCACAGATACGCAGTATTTT. Translation: CASGRTIGTDTQYF. Combining the CDR3 with reference TRBV2 and TRBJ2-3 gives the whole variable domain EPEVTQTPSHQVTQMGQEVILRCVPISNHLYFYWYRQILGQKVEFLVSFYNNEISEKSEIFDDQFSVERPDGSNFTLKIRSTKLEDSAMYFCASGRTIGTDTQYFGPGTRLTVL.

V and J are TRBV6-4 and TRBJ2-3; D not certain. The CDR3 runs 15 residues. Germline values: CDR1 MRHNA, CDR2 SNTAGT. V gave up 6 bases and J gave up 0 bases, with 13 bases separating them. CDR3 DNA sequence: TGTGCCAGCAGCGAGACCCTAGGTAGCACAGATACGCAGTATTTT. It codes for CASSETLGSTDTQYF.

CDR3 nucleotides: TGCGCCAGCAGCCGCGTGGCCCTTCAAAACACCGGGGAGCTGTTTTTT. Encoded protein: CASSRVALQNTGELFF. This chain uses TRBV4-3 with TRBJ2-2; no clear D gene. Trimming shortened V by 4 bases and J by 2 bases, and 14 bases separated the two germline ends. CDR1 is LGHNA and CDR2 is YSLEER in the germline V gene. The CDR3 consists of 16 residues.

The J gene is TRBJ2-3, the V gene TRBV5-1; D not certain. There are 14 residues in the CDR3. CDR1 is SGHRS, CDR2 YFSETQ, per germline. Trimming removed 2 bases from V and 2 bases from J, with 9 bases in between. The CDR3 nucleotides read TGCGCCAGCAGCTTTGGCAGAACCACAGATACGCAGTATTTT. Protein sequence: CASSFGRTTDTQYF.

This sequence joins TRBV6-6 and TRBJ2-3, with 11 bases aligning to TRBD1. The CDR3 has 16 amino acids. From germline, CDR1 is MNHNY and CDR2 SVGAGI (reference sequence). Trimming at V came to 5 bases and at J to 3 bases, leaving 7 bases not matched to a gene. Here the CDR3 DNA reads TGTGCCAGCAGTCAAGGACAGGGGGCTAGAACAGATACGCAGTATTTT. It codes for CASSQGQGARTDTQYF.

This clone turned up a few times. The rearrangement uses TRBV10-3 and TRBJ1-5; tentative D call: TRBD1 (5 bases). Germline V gene data show CDR1 as ENHRY and CDR2 as SYGVKD. CDR3 length: 12 residues. Trimming left V 6 bases short and J 6 bases short, with 9 bases between. CDR3 protein: CAISAGVQPQHF. The CDR3 DNA is TGTGCCATCAGCGCGGGGGTTCAGCCCCAGCATTTT.

Turning to this clone: The sample has other DNA sequences that encode this CDR3 too. The rearrangement links TRBV5-1 to TRBJ2-6, with D unclear. V lost 0 bases and J 0 bases, leaving 4 bases between the germline ends. This CDR3 comprises 15 residues. Germline V lookup: CDR1 SGHRS, CDR2 YFSETQ. CDR3 loop: CASSLAPSGANVLTF. CDR3 DNA sequence: TGCGCCAGCAGCTTGGCCCCCTCTGGGGCCAACGTCCTGACTTTC.

The CDR3 sequence: CASSSRGIAFYEQYF. CDR3 DNA sequence: TGTGCCAGCAGCTCCAGGGGGATAGCGTTTTACGAGCAGTACTTC. This rearrangement joins TRBV5-6 to TRBJ2-7; 7 nucleotides match TRBD1. This CDR3 spans 15 amino acids. Unmatched junction bases numbered 10, after V lost 3 bases and J lost 4 bases. The germline CDR1 and CDR2 sequences are SGHDT and YYEEEE.

A word on this clone: This may be a read error: a much more frequent sequence differs by one nucleotide. The V gene is TRBV7-9, the J gene TRBJ1-5, with D possibly matching TRBD1 (5 bases). The V and J ends lost 1 base and 7 bases respectively, with 11 bases between them. There are 14 residues in the CDR3. The germline V gene has CDR1 SEHNR and CDR2 FQNEAQ (reference sequence). The DNA for the CDR3 is TGTGCCAGCAGCTTAGTAGGGGTGGAGCAGCCCCAGCATTTT. Its translation is CASSLVGVEQPQHF.

The chain joins TRBV30 to TRBJ2-7; the D gene could be TRBD1 or TRBD2 (5 bases each). The CDR3 loop spans 13 amino acids. CDR1 GTSNPN and CDR2 SVGIG come from the germline V gene (reference sequence). Trimming removed 3 bases from V and 3 bases from J, with 12 bases in between. The CDR3 spells CAWSRDGNYEQYF. The CDR3 DNA follows: TGTGCCTGGAGCCGGGACGGGAACTACGAGCAGTACTTC. Filled out from reference TRBV30 and TRBJ2-7, the complete variable domain reads SQTIHQWPATLVQPVGSPLSLECTVEGTSNPNLYWYRQAAGRGLQLLFYSVGIGQISSEVPQNLSASRPQDRQFILSSKKLLLSDSGFYLCAWSRDGNYEQYFGPGTRLTVT.

The rearrangement links TRBV28 to TRBJ2-7, with D maybe TRBD1 (6 bases). Germline V CDR1 and CDR2: MDHEN, SYDVKM. CDR3 length: 17 amino acids. V shed 4 bases and J shed 7 bases, with 26 bases lying between them. The CDR3 here is CASSYAFTGPKRGEQYF. In DNA, the CDR3 is TGTGCCAGCAGTTACGCCTTCACAGGGCCCAAACGGGGTGAGCAGTACTTC.

In this sample, this clone turned up once. Additional DNA sequences in this sample encode the identical CDR3. This chain joins TRBV5-1 and TRBJ1-5; 7 bases fit TRBD1. Losses at the gene ends were 0 bases for V and 7 bases for J; bases not matched to a gene: 4. The CDR3 has 14 residues. From germline, CDR1 is SGHRS and CDR2 YFSETQ. CDR3 in DNA: TGCGCCAGCAGCTTGGAAGGGGGCGGACAGCCCCAGCATTTT. Amino acids: CASSLEGGGQPQHF.